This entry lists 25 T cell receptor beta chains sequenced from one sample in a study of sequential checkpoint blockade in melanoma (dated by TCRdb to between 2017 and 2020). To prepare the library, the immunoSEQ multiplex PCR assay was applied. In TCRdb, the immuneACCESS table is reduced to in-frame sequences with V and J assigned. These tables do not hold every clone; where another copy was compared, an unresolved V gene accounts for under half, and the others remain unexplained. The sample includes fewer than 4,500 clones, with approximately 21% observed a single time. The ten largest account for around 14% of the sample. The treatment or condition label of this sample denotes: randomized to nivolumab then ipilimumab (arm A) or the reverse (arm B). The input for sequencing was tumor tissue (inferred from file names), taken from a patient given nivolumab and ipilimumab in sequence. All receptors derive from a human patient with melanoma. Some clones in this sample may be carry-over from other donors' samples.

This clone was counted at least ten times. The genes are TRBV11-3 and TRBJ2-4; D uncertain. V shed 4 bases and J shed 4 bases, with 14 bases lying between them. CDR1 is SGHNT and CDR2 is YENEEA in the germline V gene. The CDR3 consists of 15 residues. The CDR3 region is CASSYGRRNKNIQYF. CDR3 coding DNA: TGTGCCAGCAGCTACGGACGGAGAAATAAAAACATTCAGTACTTC.

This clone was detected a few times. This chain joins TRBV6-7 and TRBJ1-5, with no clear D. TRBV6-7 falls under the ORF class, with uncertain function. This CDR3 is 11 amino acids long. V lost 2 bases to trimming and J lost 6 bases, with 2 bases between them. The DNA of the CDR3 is TGTGCCAGCAGTTACCCTCAGCCCCAGCATTTT. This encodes CASSYPQPQHF.

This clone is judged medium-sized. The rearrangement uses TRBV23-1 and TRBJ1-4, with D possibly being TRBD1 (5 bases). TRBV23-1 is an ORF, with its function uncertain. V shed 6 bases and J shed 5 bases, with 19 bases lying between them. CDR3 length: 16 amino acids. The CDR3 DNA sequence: TGCGCCAGCAGCCAAGATTATGGGGCAGGGAATGAAAAACTGTTTTTT. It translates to CASSQDYGAGNEKLFF.

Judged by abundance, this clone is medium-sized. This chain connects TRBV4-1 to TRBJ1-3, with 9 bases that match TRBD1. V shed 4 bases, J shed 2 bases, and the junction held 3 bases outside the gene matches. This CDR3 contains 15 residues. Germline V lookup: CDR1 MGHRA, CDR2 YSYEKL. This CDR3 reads CASSRDRAPGNTIYF. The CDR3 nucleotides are TGCGCCAGCAGCCGGGACAGGGCCCCTGGAAACACCATATATTTT.

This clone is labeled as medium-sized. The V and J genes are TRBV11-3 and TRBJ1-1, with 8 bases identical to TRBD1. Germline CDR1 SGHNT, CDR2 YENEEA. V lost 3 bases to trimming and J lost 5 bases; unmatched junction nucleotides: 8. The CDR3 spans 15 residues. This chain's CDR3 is CASSLRVDRATEAFF. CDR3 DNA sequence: TGTGCCAGCAGCTTGAGGGTGGACAGGGCAACTGAAGCTTTCTTT.

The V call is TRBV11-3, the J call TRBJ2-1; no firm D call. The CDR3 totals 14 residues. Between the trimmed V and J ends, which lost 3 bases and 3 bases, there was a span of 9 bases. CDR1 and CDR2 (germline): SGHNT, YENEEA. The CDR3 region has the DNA TGTGCCAGCAGCTTGCCGGTCGGCTACAATGAGCAGTTCTTC. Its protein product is CASSLPVGYNEQFF.

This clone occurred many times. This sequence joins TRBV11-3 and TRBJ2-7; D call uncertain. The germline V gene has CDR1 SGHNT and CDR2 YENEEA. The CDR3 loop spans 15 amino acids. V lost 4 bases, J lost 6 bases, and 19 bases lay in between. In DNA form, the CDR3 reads TGTGCCAGCAGCTCCTATTACCCAGACCCCCCCGAGCAGTACTTC. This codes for CASSSYYPDPPEQYF. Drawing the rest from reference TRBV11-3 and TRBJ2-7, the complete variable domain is EAGVVQSPRYKIIEKKQPVAFWCNPISGHNTLYWYLQNLGQGPELLIRYENEEAVDDSQLPKDRFSAERLKGVDSTLKIQPAELGDSAVYLCASSSYYPDPPEQYFGPGTRLTVT.

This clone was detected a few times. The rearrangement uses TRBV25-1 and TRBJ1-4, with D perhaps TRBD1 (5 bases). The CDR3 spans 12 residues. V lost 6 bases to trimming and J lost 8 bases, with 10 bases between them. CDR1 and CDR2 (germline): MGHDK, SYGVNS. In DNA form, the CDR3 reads TGTGCCAGCAGCGGGACCGAGGAAAAACTGTTTTTT. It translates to CASSGTEEKLFF.

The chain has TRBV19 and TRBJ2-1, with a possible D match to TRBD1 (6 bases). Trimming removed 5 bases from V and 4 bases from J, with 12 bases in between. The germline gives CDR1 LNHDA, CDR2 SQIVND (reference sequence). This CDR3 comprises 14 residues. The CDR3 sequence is CASSSQGRYNEQFF. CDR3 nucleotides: TGTGCCAGTAGTTCACAGGGACGATACAATGAGCAGTTCTTC.

CDR3 nucleotide sequence: TGTGCCAGCAGTGCCACAGGGAATAGCAATCAGCCCCAGCATTTT. This gives the protein CASSATGNSNQPQHF. The chain couples TRBV6-8 to TRBJ1-5; a possible D gene is TRBD1 (6 bases). CDR3 length: 15 residues. V was trimmed by 5 bases and J by 0 bases, leaving 11 bases between them. CDR1 is MNHGY and CDR2 is SAAAGT in the germline V gene.

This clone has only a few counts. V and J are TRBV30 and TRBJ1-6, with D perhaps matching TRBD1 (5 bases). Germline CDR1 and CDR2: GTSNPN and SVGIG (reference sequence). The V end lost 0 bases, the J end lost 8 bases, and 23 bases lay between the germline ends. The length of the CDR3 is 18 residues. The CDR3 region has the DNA TGTGCCTGGAGTGTTACATCCCTTGGGGACCCACTCTATTCACCCCTCCACTTT. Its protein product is CAWSVTSLGDPLYSPLHF.

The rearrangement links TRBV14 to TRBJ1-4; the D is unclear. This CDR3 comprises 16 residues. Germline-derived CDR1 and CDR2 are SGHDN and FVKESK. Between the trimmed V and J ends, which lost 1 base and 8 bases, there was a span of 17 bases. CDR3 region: CASSQGQVGRLEKLFF. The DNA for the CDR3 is TGTGCCAGCAGCCAAGGGCAGGTGGGGAGGTTGGAAAAACTGTTTTTT.

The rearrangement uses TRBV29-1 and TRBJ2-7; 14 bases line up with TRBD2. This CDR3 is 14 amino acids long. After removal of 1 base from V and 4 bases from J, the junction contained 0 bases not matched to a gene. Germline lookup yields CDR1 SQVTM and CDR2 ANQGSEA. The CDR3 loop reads CSVEGLAGGYEQYF. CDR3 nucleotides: TGCAGCGTTGAAGGACTAGCGGGGGGGTACGAGCAGTACTTC.

In DNA, the CDR3 is TGTGCCAGCACGCCCGGGGGCTCCTACAATGAGCAGTTCTTC. Translated, it gives CASTPGGSYNEQFF. The chain has TRBV11-3 and TRBJ2-1, with D tentatively TRBD2 (6 bases). Germline V lookup: CDR1 SGHNT, CDR2 YENEEA. CDR3 length equals 14 residues. Trimming took 7 bases from V and 0 from J, leaving 10 bases between them.

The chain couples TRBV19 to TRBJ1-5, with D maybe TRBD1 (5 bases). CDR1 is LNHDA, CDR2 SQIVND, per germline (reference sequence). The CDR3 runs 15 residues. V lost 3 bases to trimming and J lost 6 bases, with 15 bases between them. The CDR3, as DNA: TGTGCCAGTAGTATTGGTGGGGGTAGCCTTCAGCCCCAGCATTTT. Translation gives CASSIGGGSLQPQHF. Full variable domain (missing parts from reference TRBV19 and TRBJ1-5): DGGITQSPKYLFRKEGQNVTLSCEQNLNHDAMYWYRQDPGQGLRLIYYSQIVNDFQKGDIAEGYSVSREKKESFPLTVTSAQKNPTAFYLCASSIGGGSLQPQHFGDGTRLSIL.

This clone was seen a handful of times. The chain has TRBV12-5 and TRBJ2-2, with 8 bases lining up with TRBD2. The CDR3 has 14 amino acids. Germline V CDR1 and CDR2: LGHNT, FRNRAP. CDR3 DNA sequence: TGTGCCTGCCGGGGGGGGGCGGGCACCGGGGAGCTGTTTTTT. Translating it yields CACRGGAGTGELFF.

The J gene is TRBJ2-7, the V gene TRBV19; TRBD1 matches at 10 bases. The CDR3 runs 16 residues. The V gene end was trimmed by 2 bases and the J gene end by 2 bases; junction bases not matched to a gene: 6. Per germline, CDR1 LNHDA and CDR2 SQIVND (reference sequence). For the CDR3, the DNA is TGTGCCAGTAGTATATCGGGCGGGACAGGGGCCTACGAGCAGTACTTC. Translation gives CASSISGGTGAYEQYF. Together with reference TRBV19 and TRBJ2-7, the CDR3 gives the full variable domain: DGGITQSPKYLFRKEGQNVTLSCEQNLNHDAMYWYRQDPGQGLRLIYYSQIVNDFQKGDIAEGYSVSREKKESFPLTVTSAQKNPTAFYLCASSISGGTGAYEQYFGPGTRLTVT.

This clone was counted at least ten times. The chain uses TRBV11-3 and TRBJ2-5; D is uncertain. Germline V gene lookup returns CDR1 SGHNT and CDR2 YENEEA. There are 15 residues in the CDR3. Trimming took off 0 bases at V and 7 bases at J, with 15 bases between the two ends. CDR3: CASSLDDGLRGTQYF. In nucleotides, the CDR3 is TGTGCCAGCAGCTTAGATGATGGGTTGAGAGGGACCCAGTACTTC. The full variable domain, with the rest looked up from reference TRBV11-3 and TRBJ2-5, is EAGVVQSPRYKIIEKKQPVAFWCNPISGHNTLYWYLQNLGQGPELLIRYENEEAVDDSQLPKDRFSAERLKGVDSTLKIQPAELGDSAVYLCASSLDDGLRGTQYFGPGTRLLVL.

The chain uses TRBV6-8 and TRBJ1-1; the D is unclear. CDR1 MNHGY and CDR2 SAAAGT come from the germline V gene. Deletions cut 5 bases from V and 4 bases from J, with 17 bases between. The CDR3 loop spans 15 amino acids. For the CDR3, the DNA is TGTGCCAGCAGTACCCTTGACACTACCAGCACTGAAGCTTTCTTT. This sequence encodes CASSTLDTTSTEAFF.

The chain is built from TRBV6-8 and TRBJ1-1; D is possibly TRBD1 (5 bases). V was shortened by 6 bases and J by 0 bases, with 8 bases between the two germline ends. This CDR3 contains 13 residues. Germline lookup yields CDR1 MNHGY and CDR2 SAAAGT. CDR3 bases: TGTGCCAGCAGCTGGGGGATGAACACTGAAGCTTTCTTT. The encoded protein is CASSWGMNTEAFF.

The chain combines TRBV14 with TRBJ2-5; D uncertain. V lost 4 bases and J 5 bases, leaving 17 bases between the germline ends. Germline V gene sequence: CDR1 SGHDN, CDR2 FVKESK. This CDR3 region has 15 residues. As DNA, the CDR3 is TGTGCCAGCAGCCTCTTGACCACCGGTGGGGAGACCCAGTACTTC. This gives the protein CASSLLTTGGETQYF.

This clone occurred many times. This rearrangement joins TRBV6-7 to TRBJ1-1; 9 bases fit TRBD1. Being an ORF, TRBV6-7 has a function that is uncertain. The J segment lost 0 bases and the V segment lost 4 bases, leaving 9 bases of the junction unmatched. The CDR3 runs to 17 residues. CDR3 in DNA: TGTGCCAGCAGTTTGGGACAGGGAGGCGTCATGAACACTGAAGCTTTCTTT. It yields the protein CASSLGQGGVMNTEAFF.

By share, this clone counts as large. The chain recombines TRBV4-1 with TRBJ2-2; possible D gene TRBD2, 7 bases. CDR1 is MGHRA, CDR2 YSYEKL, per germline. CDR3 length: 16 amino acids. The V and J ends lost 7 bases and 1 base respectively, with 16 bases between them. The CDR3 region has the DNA TGCGCCAGCACCCCCGGACTAGGGGGGAACACCGGGGAGCTGTTTTTT. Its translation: CASTPGLGGNTGELFF.

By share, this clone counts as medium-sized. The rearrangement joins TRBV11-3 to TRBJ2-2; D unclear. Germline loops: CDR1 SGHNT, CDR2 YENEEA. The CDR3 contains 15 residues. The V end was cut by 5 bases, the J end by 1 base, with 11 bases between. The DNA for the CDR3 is TGTGCCAGCAGCGAAAAGAAGAGGAACACCGGGGAGCTGTTTTTT. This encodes CASSEKKRNTGELFF.

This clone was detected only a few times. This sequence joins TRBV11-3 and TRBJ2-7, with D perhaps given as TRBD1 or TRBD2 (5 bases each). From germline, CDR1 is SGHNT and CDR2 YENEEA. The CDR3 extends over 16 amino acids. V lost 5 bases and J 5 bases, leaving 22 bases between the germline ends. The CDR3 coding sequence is TGTGCCAGCAGCCATCTGTCCGGGACCGAGCTCAACGAGCAGTACTTC. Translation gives CASSHLSGTELNEQYF.